This T cell receptor (beta chain) was sequenced during a study of cytomegalovirus exposure and HLA in healthy donors. Study-level points and caveats: As a later analysis showed, several of the most significant clusters appeared to be linked to common viral pathogens.

The PCR was carried out with 60 Vbeta primers and 13 Jbeta primers. The method was immunoSEQ multiplex PCR; TCRdb's version includes in-frame clones alone and lacks a portion of them. Counted here are roughly 180,000 clones, approximately 77% occurring once; the ten biggest clones make up about 2.3%. In regard to this clone: Its target is not known. Relative to the germline gene, one junction end is altered; a read error may explain this.

The CDR3 runs to 17 residues. CDR1 is SSHAT, CDR2 FNYEAQ, per germline (reference sequence). The chain links TRBV7-7 to TRBJ2-2; TRBD2 matches at 15 bases. The sequence derives from a female donor in good health and CMV-seronegative. The sample taken for sequencing was PBMCs. The CDR3 sequence: CASSSGLAGGETGELFF. In nucleotides, the CDR3 is TGTGCTAGCAGCTCGGGACTAGCGGGAGGCGAAACCGGGGAGCTGTTTTTT.